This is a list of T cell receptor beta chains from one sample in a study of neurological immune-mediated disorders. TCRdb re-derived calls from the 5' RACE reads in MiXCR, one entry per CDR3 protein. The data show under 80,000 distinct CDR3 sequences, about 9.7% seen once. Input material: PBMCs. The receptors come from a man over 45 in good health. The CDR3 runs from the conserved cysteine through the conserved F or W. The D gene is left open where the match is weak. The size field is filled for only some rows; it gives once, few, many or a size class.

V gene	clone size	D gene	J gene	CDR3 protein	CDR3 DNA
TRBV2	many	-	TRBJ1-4	CASSEEGLNEKLFF	TGTGCCAGCAGTGAAGAGGGTCTGAATGAAAAACTGTTTTTT
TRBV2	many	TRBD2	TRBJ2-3	CASSELLAGAGDTQYF	TGTGCCAGCAGTGAACTGCTAGCGGGAGCAGGCGATACGCAGTATTTT
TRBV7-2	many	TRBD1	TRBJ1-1	CASSLLAGGGLGKAFF	TGTGCCAGCAGCTTATTGGCAGGGGGAGGACTAGGGAAAGCTTTCTTT
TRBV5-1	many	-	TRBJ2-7	CASSLNRAYEQYF	TGCGCCAGCAGCTTGAATAGAGCCTACGAGCAGTACTTC
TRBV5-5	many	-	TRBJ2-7	CASSLTTSYEQYF	TGTGCCAGCAGCTTGACCACCTCCTACGAGCAGTACTTC
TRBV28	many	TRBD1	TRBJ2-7	CASSRQGKDYEQYF	TGTGCCAGCAGTCGACAGGGAAAGGATTACGAGCAGTACTTC
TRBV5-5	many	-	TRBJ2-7	CASSSGRAYEQYF	TGTGCCAGCAGCTCAGGGAGAGCCTACGAGCAGTACTTC
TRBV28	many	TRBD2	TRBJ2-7	CASSTEGLAASSYEQYF	TGTGCCAGCAGTACAGAGGGGCTAGCGGCCTCCTCCTACGAGCAGTACTTC
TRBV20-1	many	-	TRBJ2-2	CSARGRVIAGELFF	TGCAGTGCTAGGGGCAGGGTGATCGCCGGGGAGCTGTTTTTT
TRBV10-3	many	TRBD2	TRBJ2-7	CAIRGGGAREQYF	TGTGCCATCAGAGGCGGGGGGGCGAGGGAGCAGTACTTC
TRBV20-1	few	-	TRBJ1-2	CSAPTGRSGYTF	TGCAGTGCGCCCACAGGGCGGAGTGGCTACACCTTC
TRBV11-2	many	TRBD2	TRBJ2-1	CASRLAGSYNNEQFF	TGTGCCAGCAGACTAGCGGGTAGTTATAACAATGAGCAGTTCTTC
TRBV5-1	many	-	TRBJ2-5	CASSLGVLETQYF	TGCGCCAGCAGCTTGGGAGTTTTAGAGACCCAGTACTTC
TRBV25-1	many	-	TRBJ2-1	CASTGLTPYNEQFF	TGTGCCAGCACCGGACTAACACCCTACAATGAGCAGTTCTTC
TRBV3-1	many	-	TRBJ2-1	CASSQGIRGGHNEQFF	TGTGCCAGCAGCCAAGGGATTAGAGGCGGGCACAATGAGCAGTTCTTC
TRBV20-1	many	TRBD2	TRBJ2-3	CSARDLTSGGTDTQYF	TGCAGTGCTAGAGATCTAACTAGCGGGGGCACAGATACGCAGTATTTT
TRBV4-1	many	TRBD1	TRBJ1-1	CASSQEGQALNTEAFF	TGCGCCAGCAGCCAAGAGGGACAGGCCCTTAACACTGAAGCTTTCTTT
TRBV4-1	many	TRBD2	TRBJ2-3	CASSPRREGPDTQYF	TGCGCCAGCAGCCCGAGGCGGGAGGGCCCAGATACGCAGTATTTT
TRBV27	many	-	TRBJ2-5	CASSLAGIQETQYF	TGTGCCAGCAGTTTGGCAGGAATCCAAGAGACCCAGTACTTC
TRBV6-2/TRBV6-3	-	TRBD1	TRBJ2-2	CSARTGGRNTGELFF	TGTTCCGCAAGGACAGGGGGAAGGAACACCGGGGAGTTGTTTTTT
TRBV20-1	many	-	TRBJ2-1	CSATRWDYSNEQFF	TGCAGTGCTACCAGGTGGGATTATTCAAATGAGCAGTTCTTC
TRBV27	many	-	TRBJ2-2	CASSPGDGTGELFF	TGTGCCAGCAGTCCCGGGGACGGAACCGGGGAGCTGTTTTTT
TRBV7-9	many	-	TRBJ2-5	CASSLADRRETQYF	TGTGCCAGCAGCTTAGCCGACAGACGCGAGACCCAGTACTTC
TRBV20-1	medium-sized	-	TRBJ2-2	CSARGNTGELFF	TGCAGTGCTAGAGGGAACACCGGGGAGCTGTTTTTT
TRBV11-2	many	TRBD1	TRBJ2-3	CASSLDQGAVTDTQYF	TGTGCCAGCAGCTTAGATCAGGGGGCAGTGACAGATACGCAGTATTTT
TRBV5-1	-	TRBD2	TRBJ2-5	CASGTSGTQETQYF	TGCGCCAGCGGGACTAGCGGTACCCAAGAGACCCAGTACTTC
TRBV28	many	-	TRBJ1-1	CASLKPGEAFF	TGTGCCAGCCTAAAGCCCGGTGAAGCTTTCTTT
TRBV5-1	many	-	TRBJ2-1	CASSLGNEQFF	TGCGCCAGCAGCTTAGGCAATGAGCAGTTCTTC
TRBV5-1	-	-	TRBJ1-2	CASSLVSGGTVNYGCTF	-
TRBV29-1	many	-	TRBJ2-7	CSVEEGTWRPEQYF	TGCAGCGTTGAAGAAGGGACATGGCGCCCCGAGCAGTACTTC
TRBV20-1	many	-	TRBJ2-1	CSAPGGTAYNEQFF	TGCAGTGCTCCAGGCGGGACAGCCTACAATGAGCAGTTCTTC
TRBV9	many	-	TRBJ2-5	CASSARGGTEYQETQYF	TGTGCCAGCAGCGCGAGGGGCGGGACAGAGTACCAAGAGACCCAGTACTTC
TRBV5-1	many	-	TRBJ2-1	CASSLGTNNGGSF	TGCGCCAGCAGCTTAGGGACCAACAACGGCGGGTCCTTC
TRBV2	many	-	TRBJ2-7	CASTLDYEQYF	TGTGCCAGCACCTTAGACTACGAGCAGTACTTC
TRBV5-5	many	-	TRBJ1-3	CASSLWNSGNTIYF	TGTGCCAGCAGCTTGTGGAACTCTGGAAACACCATATATTTT
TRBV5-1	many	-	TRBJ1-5	CASSLRPGGNQPQHF	TGCGCCAGCAGCTTGAGGCCGGGCGGCAATCAGCCCCAGCATTTT
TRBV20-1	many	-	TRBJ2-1	CSAGDDRRAYNEQFF	TGCAGTGCCGGAGACGACAGAAGGGCGTACAATGAGCAGTTCTTC
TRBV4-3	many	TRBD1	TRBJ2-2	CASSRNPGGQGANTGELFF	TGCGCCAGCAGCCGCAACCCCGGCGGACAGGGGGCAAATACCGGGGAGCTGTTTTTT
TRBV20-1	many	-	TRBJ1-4	CSARLGEKLFF	TGCAGTGCTAGGTTGGGGGAAAAACTGTTTTTT
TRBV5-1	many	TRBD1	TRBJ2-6	CASSLRDRGSPSGANVLTF	TGCGCCAGCAGCTTGCGCGACAGGGGGTCGCCCTCTGGGGCCAACGTCCTGACTTTC
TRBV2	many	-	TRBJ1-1	CASSEQRANTEAFF	TGTGCCAGCAGTGAACAGAGGGCGAACACTGAAGCTTTCTTT
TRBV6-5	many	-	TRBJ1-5	CASSYSRDQPQHF	TGTGCCAGCAGTTACAGTCGAGACCAGCCCCAGCATTTT
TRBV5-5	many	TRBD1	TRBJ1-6	CASRAGQGNSPLHF	TGTGCCAGCAGAGCGGGACAGGGAAATTCACCCCTCCACTTT
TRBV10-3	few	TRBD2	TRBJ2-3	CAISRNLAGQPGDTQYF	TGTGCCATCAGTAGAAACCTAGCGGGGCAACCGGGGGATACGCAGTATTTT
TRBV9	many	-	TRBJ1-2	CASSVGHRGSYTF	TGTGCCAGCAGCGTAGGGCACCGGGGGAGCTACACCTTC
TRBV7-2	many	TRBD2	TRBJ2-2	CASSSRGGPPTGELFF	TGTGCCAGCAGCTCGCGCGGGGGGCCTCCGACTGGGGAGCTGTTTTTT
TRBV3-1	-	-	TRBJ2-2	CASSQEVSVNTGELFF	TGTGCCAGCAGCCAAGAAGTTTCGGTGAACACCGGGGAGCTGTTTTTT
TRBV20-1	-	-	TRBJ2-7	CSARSDYEQYF	TGCAGTGCTAGGTCCGACTACGAGCAGTACTTC
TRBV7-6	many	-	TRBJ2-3	CASSSTPGADTQYF	TGTGCCAGCAGCTCGACTCCCGGAGCAGATACGCAGTATTTT
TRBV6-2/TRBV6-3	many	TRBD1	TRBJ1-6	CASSYSGTVSSPLHF	TGTGCCAGCAGTTACTCCGGGACAGTCTCCTCACCCCTCCACTTT
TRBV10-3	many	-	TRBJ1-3	CAIRRAGERDTIYF	TGTGCCATCAGGCGGGCAGGGGAAAGAGACACCATATATTTT
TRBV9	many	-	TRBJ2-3	CASSVVGDTDTQYF	TGTGCCAGCAGCGTAGTAGGTGACACAGATACGCAGTATTTT
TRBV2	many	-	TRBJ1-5	CASSEVTVNQPQHF	TGTGCCAGCAGTGAAGTGACAGTCAATCAGCCCCAGCATTTT
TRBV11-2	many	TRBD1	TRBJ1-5	CASSYGQGRQPQHF	TGTGCCAGCAGCTATGGACAGGGACGTCAGCCCCAGCATTTT
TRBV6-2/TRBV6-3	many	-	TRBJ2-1	CASSYSTLSYNEQFF	TGTGCCAGCAGTTACTCGACTCTCTCCTACAATGAGCAGTTCTTC
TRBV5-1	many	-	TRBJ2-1	CASSQDGSSYNEQFF	TGCGCCAGCAGCCAGGACGGTAGCTCCTACAATGAGCAGTTCTTC